The sequence of this TCR beta chain was determined in a study of cytomegalovirus exposure and HLA in healthy donors. Study-wide findings and caveats: V- and J-gene trimming of TCR beta was linked (in a later analysis) to a missense DCLRE1C variant. Versus the roughly 700-donor mean, an Asian-associated ancestry cluster reportedly showed fewer N-insertions in a later analysis. An analysis done earlier found most TCR beta V segments productive about 87% or about 30% of the time.

Concerning this clone itself: Its specificity is unknown.

PCR primers comprised 60 Vbeta and 13 Jbeta primers. Repertoires were generated with immunoSEQ multiplex PCR, while TCRdb's copy carries only in-frame clones and drops some. The top ten clones hold around 2.4% of a sample with around 58,000 clones, roughly 77% of them seen once. Germline V CDR1 and CDR2: SGHNT, YYREEE (reference sequence). The length of the CDR3 is 20 residues. Trimming pared 3 bases from V and 0 bases from J, leaving 25 bases between. This clonotype was obtained from a female donor in good health and CMV-seronegative. The sequenced sample consisted of PBMCs. V gene TRBV5-4 combines with J gene TRBJ1-5, with D possibly matching TRBD1 (5 bases). The CDR3 region has the DNA TGTGCCAGCAGCTGGAGTGGGGGGACTTCCGACACATCTAGCAATCAGCCCCAGCATTTT. Translated, it gives CASSWSGGTSDTSSNQPQHF.